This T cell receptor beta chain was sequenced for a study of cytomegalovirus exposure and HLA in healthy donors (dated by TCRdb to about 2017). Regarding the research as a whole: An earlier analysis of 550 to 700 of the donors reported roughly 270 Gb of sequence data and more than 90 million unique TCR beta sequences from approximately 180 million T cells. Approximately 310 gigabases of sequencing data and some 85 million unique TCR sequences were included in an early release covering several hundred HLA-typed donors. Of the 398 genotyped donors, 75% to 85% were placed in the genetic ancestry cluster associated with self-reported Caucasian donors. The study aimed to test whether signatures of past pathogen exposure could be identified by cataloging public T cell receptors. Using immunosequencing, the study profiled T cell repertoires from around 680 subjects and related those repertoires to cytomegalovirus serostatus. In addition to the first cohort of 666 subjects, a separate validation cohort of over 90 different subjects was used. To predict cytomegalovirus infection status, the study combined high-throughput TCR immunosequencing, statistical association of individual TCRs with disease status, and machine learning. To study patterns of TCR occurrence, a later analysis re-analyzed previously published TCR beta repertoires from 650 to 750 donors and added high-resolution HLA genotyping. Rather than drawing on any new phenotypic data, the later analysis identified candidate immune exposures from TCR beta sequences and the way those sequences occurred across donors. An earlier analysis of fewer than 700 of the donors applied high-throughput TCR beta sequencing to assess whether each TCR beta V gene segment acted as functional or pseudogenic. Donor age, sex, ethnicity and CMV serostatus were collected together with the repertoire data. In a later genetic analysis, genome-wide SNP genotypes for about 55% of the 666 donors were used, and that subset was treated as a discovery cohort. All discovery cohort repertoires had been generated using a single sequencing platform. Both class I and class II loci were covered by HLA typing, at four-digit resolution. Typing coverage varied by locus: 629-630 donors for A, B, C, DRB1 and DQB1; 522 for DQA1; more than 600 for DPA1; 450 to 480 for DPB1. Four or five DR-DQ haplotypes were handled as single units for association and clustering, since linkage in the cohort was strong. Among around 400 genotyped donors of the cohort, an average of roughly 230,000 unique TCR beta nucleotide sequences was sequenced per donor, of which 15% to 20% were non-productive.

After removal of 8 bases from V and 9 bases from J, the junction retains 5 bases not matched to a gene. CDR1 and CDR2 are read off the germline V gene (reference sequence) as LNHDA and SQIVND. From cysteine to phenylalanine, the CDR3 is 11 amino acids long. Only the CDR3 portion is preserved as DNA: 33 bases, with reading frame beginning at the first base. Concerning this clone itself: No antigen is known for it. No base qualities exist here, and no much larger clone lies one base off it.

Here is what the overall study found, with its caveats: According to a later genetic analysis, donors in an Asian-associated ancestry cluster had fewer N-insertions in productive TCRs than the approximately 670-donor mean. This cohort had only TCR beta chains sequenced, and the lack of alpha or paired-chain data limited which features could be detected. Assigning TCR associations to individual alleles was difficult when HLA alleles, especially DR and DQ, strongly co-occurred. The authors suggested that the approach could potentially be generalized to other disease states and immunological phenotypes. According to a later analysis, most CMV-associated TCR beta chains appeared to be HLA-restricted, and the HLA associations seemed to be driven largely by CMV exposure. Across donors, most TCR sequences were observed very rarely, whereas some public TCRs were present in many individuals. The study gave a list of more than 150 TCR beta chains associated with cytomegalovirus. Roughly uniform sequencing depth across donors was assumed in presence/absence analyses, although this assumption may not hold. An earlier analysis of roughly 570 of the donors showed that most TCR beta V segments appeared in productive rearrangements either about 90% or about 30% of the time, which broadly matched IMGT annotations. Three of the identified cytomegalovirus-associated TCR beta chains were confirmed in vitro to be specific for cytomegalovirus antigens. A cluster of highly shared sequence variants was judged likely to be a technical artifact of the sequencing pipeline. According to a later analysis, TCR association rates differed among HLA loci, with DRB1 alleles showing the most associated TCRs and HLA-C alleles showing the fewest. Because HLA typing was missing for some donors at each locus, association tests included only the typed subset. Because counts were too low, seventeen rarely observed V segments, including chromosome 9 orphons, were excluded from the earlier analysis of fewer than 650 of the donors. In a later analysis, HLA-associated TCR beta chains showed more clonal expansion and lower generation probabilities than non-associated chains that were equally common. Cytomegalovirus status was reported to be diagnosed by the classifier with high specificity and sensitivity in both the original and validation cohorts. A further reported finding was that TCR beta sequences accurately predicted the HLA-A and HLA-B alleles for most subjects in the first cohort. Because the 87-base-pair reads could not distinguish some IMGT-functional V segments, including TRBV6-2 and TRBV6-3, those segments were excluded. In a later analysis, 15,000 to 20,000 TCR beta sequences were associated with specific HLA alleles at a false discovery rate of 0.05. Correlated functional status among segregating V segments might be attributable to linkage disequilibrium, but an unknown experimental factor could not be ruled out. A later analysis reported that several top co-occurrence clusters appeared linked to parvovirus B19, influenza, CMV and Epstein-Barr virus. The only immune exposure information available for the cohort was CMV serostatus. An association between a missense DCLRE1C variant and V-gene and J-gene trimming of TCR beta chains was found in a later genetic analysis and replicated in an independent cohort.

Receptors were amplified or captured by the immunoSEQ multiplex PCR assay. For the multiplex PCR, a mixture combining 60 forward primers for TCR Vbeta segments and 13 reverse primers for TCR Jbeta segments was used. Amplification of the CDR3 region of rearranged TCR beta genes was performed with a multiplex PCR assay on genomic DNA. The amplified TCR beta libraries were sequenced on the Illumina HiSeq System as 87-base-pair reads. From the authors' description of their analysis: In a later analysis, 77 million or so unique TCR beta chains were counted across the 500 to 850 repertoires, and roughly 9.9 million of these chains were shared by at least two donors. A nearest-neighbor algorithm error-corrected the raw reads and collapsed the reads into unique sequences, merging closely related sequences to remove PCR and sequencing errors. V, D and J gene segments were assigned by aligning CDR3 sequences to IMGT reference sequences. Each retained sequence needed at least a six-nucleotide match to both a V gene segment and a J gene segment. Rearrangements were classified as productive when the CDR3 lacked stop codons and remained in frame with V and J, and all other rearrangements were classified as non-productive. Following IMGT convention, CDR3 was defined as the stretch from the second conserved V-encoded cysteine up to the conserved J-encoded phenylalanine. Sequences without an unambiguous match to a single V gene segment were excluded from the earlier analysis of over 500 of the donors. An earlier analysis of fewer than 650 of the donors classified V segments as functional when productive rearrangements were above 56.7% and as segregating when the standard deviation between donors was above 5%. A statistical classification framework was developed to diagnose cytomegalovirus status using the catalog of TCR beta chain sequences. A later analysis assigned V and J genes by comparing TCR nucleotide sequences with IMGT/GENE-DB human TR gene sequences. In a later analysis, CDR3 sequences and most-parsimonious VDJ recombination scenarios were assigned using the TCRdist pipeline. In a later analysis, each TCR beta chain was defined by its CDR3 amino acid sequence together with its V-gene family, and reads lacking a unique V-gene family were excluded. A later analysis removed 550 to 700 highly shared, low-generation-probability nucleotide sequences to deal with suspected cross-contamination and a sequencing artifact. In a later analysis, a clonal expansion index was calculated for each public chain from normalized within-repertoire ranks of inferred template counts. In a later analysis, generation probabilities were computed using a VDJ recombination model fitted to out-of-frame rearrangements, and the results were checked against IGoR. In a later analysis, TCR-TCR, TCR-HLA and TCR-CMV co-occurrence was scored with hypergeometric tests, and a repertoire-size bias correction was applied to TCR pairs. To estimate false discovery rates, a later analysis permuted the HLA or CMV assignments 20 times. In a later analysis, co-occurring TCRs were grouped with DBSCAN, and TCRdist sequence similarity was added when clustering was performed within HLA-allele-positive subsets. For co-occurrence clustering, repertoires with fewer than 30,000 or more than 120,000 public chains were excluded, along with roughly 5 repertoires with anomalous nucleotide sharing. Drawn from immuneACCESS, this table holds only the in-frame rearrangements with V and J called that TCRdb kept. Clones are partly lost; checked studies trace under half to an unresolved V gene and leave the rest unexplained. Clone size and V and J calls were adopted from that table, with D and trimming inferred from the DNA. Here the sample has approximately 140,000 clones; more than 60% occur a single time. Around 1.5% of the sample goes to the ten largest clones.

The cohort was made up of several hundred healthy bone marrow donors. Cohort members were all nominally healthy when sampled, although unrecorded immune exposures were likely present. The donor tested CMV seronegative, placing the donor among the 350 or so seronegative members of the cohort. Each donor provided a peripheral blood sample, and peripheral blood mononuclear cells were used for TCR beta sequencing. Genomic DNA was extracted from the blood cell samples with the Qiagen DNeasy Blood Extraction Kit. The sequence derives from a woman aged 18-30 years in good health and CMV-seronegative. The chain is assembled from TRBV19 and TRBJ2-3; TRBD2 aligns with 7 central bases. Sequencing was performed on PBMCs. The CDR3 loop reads CASSPGLTQYF. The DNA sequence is TGTGCCAGTTCGCCGGGACTAACGCAGTATTTT.